Below, 10 T cell receptor beta chains from the same sample are listed, as sequenced in a study of sequential checkpoint blockade in melanoma. The treatment: randomized to nivolumab then ipilimumab (arm A) or the reverse (arm B). Method: immunoSEQ multiplex PCR; TCRdb's copy keeps in-frame clones and lacks some. The data show some 8,000 clones, roughly 28% seen once. The sample in question was tumor tissue (inferred from file names), obtained from a patient given nivolumab and ipilimumab in sequence. The receptors come from a human donor with melanoma.

This clone was counted many times. V and J are TRBV11-3 and TRBJ2-3, with D possibly being TRBD2 (5 bases). The germline CDR1 and CDR2 sequences are SGHNT and YENEEA. The CDR3 spans 14 residues. Trimming left V 2 bases short and J 2 bases short, with 8 bases between. The CDR3 DNA reads TGTGCCAGCAGCTTAACTAGTTCCACAGATACGCAGTATTTT. This gives the protein CASSLTSSTDTQYF.

In its sample, this clone was seen many times. The chain couples TRBV2 to TRBJ1-1; 8 nucleotides align to TRBD1. V was pared by 5 bases and J by 5 bases, with 10 bases of the junction left unmatched. CDR1 SNHLY and CDR2 FYNNEI come from the germline V gene. The CDR3 runs to 15 residues. The CDR3 sequence: CASSRRGQGNTEAFF. The CDR3 nucleotides are TGTGCCAGCAGTCGACGAGGACAGGGTAATACTGAAGCTTTCTTT. The full variable domain, in which reference TRBV2 and TRBJ1-1 provide the parts outside the CDR3, is EPEVTQTPSHQVTQMGQEVILRCVPISNHLYFYWYRQILGQKVEFLVSFYNNEISEKSEIFDDQFSVERPDGSNFTLKIRSTKLEDSAMYFCASSRRGQGNTEAFFGQGTRLTVV.

This clone occurred a few times. This rearrangement joins TRBV11-3 to TRBJ2-1, with 10 bases aligning to TRBD2. The CDR3 length is 14 residues. V was pared by 7 bases and J by 9 bases, with 9 bases of the junction left unmatched. CDR1 and CDR2 from the germline V gene are SGHNT and YENEEA. For the CDR3, the DNA is TGTGCCAGCAACCTAAGCGGGGGGGCATCTGAGCAGTTCTTC. It specifies CASNLSGGASEQFF.

The chain joins TRBV9 to TRBJ2-3; unclear D gene. The CDR3 is made up of 13 amino acids. V was pared by 0 bases and J by 0 bases, with 2 bases between. The germline gives CDR1 SGDLS, CDR2 YYNGEE. DNA for the CDR3: TGTGCCAGCAGCGTAGCTAGCACAGATACGCAGTATTTT. Its translation is CASSVASTDTQYF.

The chain couples TRBV18 to TRBJ2-1; 9 nucleotides match TRBD2. Unmatched junction bases numbered 13, after V lost 2 bases and J lost 8 bases. This CDR3 is 17 amino acids long. From germline, CDR1 is KGHSH and CDR2 LQKENI. CDR3 coding DNA: TGTGCCAGCTCACCAGGTAGCGGGAGAGTCTCCGGGTATGAGCAGTTCTTC. Its translation is CASSPGSGRVSGYEQFF.

This clone has at least ten counts. The rearrangement joins TRBV11-3 to TRBJ2-5; 9 bases are shared with TRBD1. The V gene's germline CDR1 is SGHNT and CDR2 YENEEA. V shed 3 bases, J shed 4 bases, and the junction held 12 bases outside the gene matches. CDR3 length: 17 residues. This chain's CDR3 is CASSLAPNRGPGETQYF. The CDR3 DNA is TGTGCCAGCAGCTTGGCACCGAACAGGGGGCCGGGAGAGACCCAGTACTTC.

The CDR3 sequence: CATSRDFGGTGTDTQYF. DNA of the CDR3: TGTGCCACCAGCAGAGATTTTGGGGGGACTGGCACAGATACGCAGTATTTT. The V call is TRBV15, the J call TRBJ2-3; weak D call: TRBD2 (6 bases). The CDR3 totals 17 residues. The V gene's germline CDR1 is LNHNV and CDR2 YYDKDF (reference sequence). Trimming removed 0 bases at V and 1 base at J, with 14 bases between.

This chain connects TRBV19 to TRBJ2-7, with 10 bases that match TRBD2. Germline CDR1 reads LNHDA; CDR2 reads SQIVND (reference sequence). The CDR3 has 14 residues. The J segment lost 2 bases and the V segment lost 3 bases, leaving 1 base of the junction unmatched. CDR3 DNA sequence: TGTGCCAGTAGTATGACTAGCGGGCCCTACGAGCAGTACTTC. Translating it yields CASSMTSGPYEQYF.

The chain has TRBV19 and TRBJ1-2, with D possibly matching TRBD1 (6 bases). Germline V CDR1 and CDR2: LNHDA, SQIVND (reference sequence). CDR3 length equals 16 residues. V was pared by 4 bases and J by 0 bases, with 15 bases between. Here the CDR3 reads CASSNPGGGANYGYTF. In DNA, the CDR3 is TGTGCCAGTAGTAATCCGGGAGGGGGAGCTAACTATGGCTACACCTTC.

The chain recombines TRBV14 with TRBJ2-7, with D perhaps given as TRBD1 or TRBD2 (5 bases each). This CDR3 contains 15 residues. The V gene's germline CDR1 is SGHDN and CDR2 FVKESK. V was pared by 0 bases and J by 9 bases, with 18 bases between. CDR3 sequence (DNA): TGTGCCAGCAGCCAAGATTTGGGACGTGGGCCGGGGCAGTACTTC. Protein: CASSQDLGRGPGQYF.